Below, 26 T cell receptor beta chains from the same sample are listed, as sequenced in a study of beta chain features in type 1 diabetes. The antigens for these receptors are not known. cDNA synthesis used the whole RNA isolate, giving expressed TCRB sequences. The assay was immunoSEQ multiplex PCR, and TCRdb's table has in-frame clones only and misses some. The data hold approximately 600,000 clones, with 12% observed a single time. Study-wide results and caveats: In every one of the four CD4+ subsets, TCRB CDR3s were moderately but significantly shorter in Type 1 diabetes patients.

The source material was naive CD4+ T cells from blood. Receptor source: a man younger than 40 with type 1 diabetes.

The rearrangement joins TRBV9 to TRBJ1-2; 10 bases fit TRBD1. CDR1 and CDR2 from the germline V gene are SGDLS and YYNGEE. V shed 4 bases, J shed 3 bases, and the junction held 6 bases outside the gene matches. This CDR3 contains 15 residues. The DNA for the CDR3 is TGTGCCAGCAGCCCATGGACAGGGGGTGACTATGGCTACACCTTC. Its translation is CASSPWTGGDYGYTF.

This rearrangement joins TRBV5-4 to TRBJ1-4; D might be TRBD1 (5 bases). V shed 5 bases and J shed 5 bases, with 22 bases lying between them. The length of the CDR3 is 17 residues. The V gene's germline CDR1 is SGHNT and CDR2 YYREEE (reference sequence). The CDR3: CASSLKFGDVLNEKLFF. CDR3 coding DNA: TGTGCCAGCAGTCTCAAGTTCGGGGACGTCCTCAATGAAAAACTGTTTTTT.

This clone has more than one count but fewer than ten. This chain links TRBV4-3 with TRBJ1-5; D not certain. From germline, CDR1 is LGHNA and CDR2 YSLEER. V was cut by 0 bases and J by 9 bases, with 9 bases left in between. This CDR3 comprises 13 residues. CDR3 in DNA: TGCGCCAGCAGCCAAGAGGGGTCGGGGCCCCAGCATTTT. Translating it yields CASSQEGSGPQHF.

In the case of this clone: Its ends do not fully match the called genes, so a read error is possible. V usage is TRBV5-6 and J usage is TRBJ2-7; no definite D call. The length of the CDR3 is 12 residues. CDR1 and CDR2 (germline): SGHDT, YYEEEE. The CDR3 bases are TGTGCCAGCAGCTTGGTCTCCCACGAGCAGTACTTC. Translated: CASSLVSHEQYF.

This clone has more than one count but fewer than ten. The CDR3 DNA reads as TGTGCCAGCAGCCAATCGGGACAGCAGAACACTGAAGCTTTCTTT. Its translation is CASSQSGQQNTEAFF. V is TRBV14 and J is TRBJ1-1; TRBD1 matches 7 bases. CDR1 is SGHDN, CDR2 FVKESK, per germline. The CDR3 has 15 amino acids. V lost 2 bases to trimming and J lost 1 base; unmatched junction nucleotides: 4.

This clone was observed a handful of times. The chain recombines TRBV7-9 with TRBJ1-4, with D possibly being TRBD1 (6 bases). V lost 4 bases and J lost 7, with 13 bases in between. The CDR3 is made up of 14 amino acids. Germline values: CDR1 SEHNR, CDR2 FQNEAQ (reference sequence). DNA for the CDR3: TGTGCCAGCAGCTCAAGACAGGACCGTGAAAAACTGTTTTTT. It specifies CASSSRQDREKLFF. Complete variable domain (other parts from reference TRBV7-9 and TRBJ1-4): DTGVSQNPRHKITKRGQNVTFRCDPISEHNRLYWYRQTLGQGPEFLTYFQNEAQLEKSRLLSDRFSAERPKGSFSTLEIQRTEQGDSAMYLCASSSRQDREKLFFGSGTQLSVL.

Concerning this clone: Distinct nucleotide sequences in the sample also encode this CDR3. This chain connects TRBV7-9 to TRBJ1-5, with D possibly being TRBD1 (6 bases). This CDR3 spans 15 amino acids. Deletions cut 1 base from V and 0 bases from J, with 7 bases between. In germline, CDR1 is SEHNR, CDR2 FQNEAQ (reference sequence). The DNA for the CDR3 is TGTGCCAGCAGCTTAGAGGGGGATAGCAATCAGCCCCAGCATTTT. Translated, it gives CASSLEGDSNQPQHF.

CDR3 coding DNA: TGCGCCAGCAGCCCCGGACTAGATGTAGATACGCAGTATTTT. Its protein is CASSPGLDVDTQYF. The V call is TRBV4-3, the J call TRBJ2-3, with 7 positions matching TRBD2. CDR3 length equals 14 residues. Germline-derived CDR1 and CDR2 are LGHNA and YSLEER. V shed 4 bases and J 5 bases; nucleotides not matched to a gene: 6.

This clone was seen more than once but under ten times. The CDR3 sequence: CASSPDGYNSPLHF. CDR3 coding DNA: TGCGCCAGCAGCCCTGACGGCTATAATTCACCCCTCCACTTT. J is TRBJ1-6 and V is TRBV5-1, with D hard to call. The germline CDR1 and CDR2 sequences are SGHRS and YFSETQ. CDR3 length equals 14 residues. V lost 4 bases and J 3 bases, leaving 8 bases between the germline ends.

This clone has a handful of counts. This chain links TRBV5-1 with TRBJ2-3; 7 bases line up with TRBD2. The CDR3 is made up of 14 amino acids. With 5 bases clipped from V and 2 bases from J, the junction kept 5 bases outside the gene matches. Germline values: CDR1 SGHRS, CDR2 YFSETQ. The DNA of the CDR3 is TGCGCCAGCAGAATCGGGGGGAACACAGATACGCAGTATTTT. Translated: CASRIGGNTDTQYF.

The sample holds a few counts of this clone. This chain connects TRBV5-6 to TRBJ2-1; the match to TRBD2 covers 12 bases. Looked up from germline, CDR1 is SGHDT and CDR2 is YYEEEE. This CDR3 is 15 amino acids long. V lost 6 bases to trimming and J lost 4 bases; unmatched junction nucleotides: 5. The CDR3 DNA reads TGTGCCAGCAACCCGGGACTAGCGGGTTACAATGAGCAGTTCTTC. Protein product: CASNPGLAGYNEQFF.

The chain couples TRBV6-5 to TRBJ1-2; TRBD1 matches 9 bases. V lost 2 bases to trimming and J lost 8 bases; unmatched junction nucleotides: 3. Germline loops: CDR1 MNHEY, CDR2 SVGAGI. This CDR3 region has 13 residues. The CDR3 region has the DNA TGTGCCAGCAGTTACCCGGACAGGGGAGGCTACACCTTC. Its translation is CASSYPDRGGYTF.

This clone was picked up a small number of times. The rearrangement uses TRBV6-5 and TRBJ2-2; no reliable D call. Germline V gene lookup returns CDR1 MNHEY and CDR2 SVGAGI. The length of the CDR3 is 14 residues. V lost 3 bases, J lost 0 bases, and 5 bases lay in between. In DNA, the CDR3 is TGTGCCAGCAGTTATCTGGCGAACACCGGGGAGCTGTTTTTT. Residues: CASSYLANTGELFF.

The V gene is TRBV6-1, the J gene TRBJ2-3; D unresolved. The CDR3 length is 13 residues. V was shortened by 11 bases and J by 6 bases, with 18 bases between the two germline ends. The germline CDR1 and CDR2 sequences are MNHNS and SASEGT. CDR3 sequence: CAGIRGGKDTQYF. As DNA, the CDR3 is TGTGCCGGAATACGCGGTGGAAAGGATACGCAGTATTTT.

This clone was seen more than once but under ten times. The genes are TRBV9 and TRBJ2-1; D is possibly TRBD2 (6 bases). This CDR3 has 16 amino acids. Trimming removed 0 bases from V and 1 base from J, with 11 bases in between. Per germline, CDR1 SGDLS and CDR2 YYNGEE. DNA of the CDR3: TGTGCCAGCAGCGTAGTGGGGGGTGCATCCTACAATGAGCAGTTCTTC. Translating gives CASSVVGGASYNEQFF.

This clone was seen only a few times. The chain has TRBV30 and TRBJ1-2; D may be TRBD1 (5 bases). CDR3 length: 14 amino acids. Trimming shortened V by 3 bases and J by 2 bases, and 13 bases separated the two germline ends. Germline CDR1 and CDR2: GTSNPN and SVGIG (reference sequence). The CDR3 protein is CAWSPDSRNYGYTF. As DNA, the CDR3 is TGTGCCTGGAGCCCAGACAGCAGAAACTATGGCTACACCTTC.

The rearrangement links TRBV7-2 to TRBJ2-7; D remains ambiguous. The germline V and J ends were trimmed by 5 bases and 5 bases, with 16 bases remaining between them. This CDR3 contains 14 residues. Germline V lookup: CDR1 SGHTA, CDR2 FQGNSA. CDR3 in amino acids: CASSPSTVPHEQYF. The DNA for the CDR3 is TGTGCCAGCAGCCCGTCGACCGTGCCCCACGAGCAGTACTTC.

The chain combines TRBV27 with TRBJ1-2; possibly TRBD1 for D (5 bases). This CDR3 has 17 amino acids. Trimming left V 5 bases short and J 4 bases short, with 23 bases between. Germline CDR1 and CDR2: MNHEY and SMNVEV (reference sequence). The CDR3, as DNA: TGTGCCAGCAGTCTAGTCGGGGCGGACACAAGGACCTATGGCTACACCTTC. Translated, it gives CASSLVGADTRTYGYTF.

This chain joins TRBV9 and TRBJ1-2; TRBD1 agrees at 9 bases. V lost 0 bases to trimming and J lost 7 bases; unmatched junction nucleotides: 7. The CDR3 covers 15 residues. Looked up from germline, CDR1 is SGDLS and CDR2 is YYNGEE. This chain's CDR3 is CASSVDPGQGFGYTF. The DNA for the CDR3 is TGTGCCAGCAGCGTAGACCCCGGACAGGGGTTTGGCTACACCTTC. Together with reference TRBV9 and TRBJ1-2, the CDR3 gives the full variable domain: DSGVTQTPKHLITATGQRVTLRCSPRSGDLSVYWYQQSLDQGLQFLIQYYNGEERAKGNILERFSAQQFPDLHSELNLSSLELGDSALYFCASSVDPGQGFGYTFGSGTRLTVV.

This clone was seen a few times. The gene calls are TRBV4-3 and TRBJ2-3; 10 bases fit TRBD1. Germline CDR1 reads LGHNA; CDR2 reads YSLEER. The CDR3 runs to 16 residues. The V gene end was trimmed by 3 bases and the J gene end by 1 base; junction bases not matched to a gene: 4. The CDR3: CASSQGTGEGTDTQYF. CDR3 sequence (DNA): TGCGCCAGCAGCCAGGGGACAGGGGAAGGCACAGATACGCAGTATTTT.

The chain is built from TRBV7-2 and TRBJ2-1; 8 bases fit TRBD1. The CDR3 runs 16 residues. With 5 bases clipped from V and 7 bases from J, the junction kept 13 bases outside the gene matches. The germline V gene encodes CDR1 SGHTA and CDR2 FQGNSA. CDR3 protein: CASSQNQGALMNEQFF. Written as DNA, the CDR3 is TGTGCCAGCAGCCAGAACCAGGGGGCTTTGATGAATGAGCAGTTCTTC. The complete variable domain, with remaining parts taken from reference TRBV7-2 and TRBJ2-1, reads GAGVSQSPSNKVTEKGKDVELRCDPISGHTALYWYRQSLGQGLEFLIYFQGNSAPDKSGLPSDRFSAERTGGSVSTLTIQRTQQEDSAVYLCASSQNQGALMNEQFFGPGTRLTVL.

This chain links TRBV7-3 with TRBJ2-3; 9 bases match TRBD2. The CDR3 runs to 15 residues. CDR1 and CDR2 (germline): SGHTA, FQGTGA. Trimming cost V 5 bases and J 6 bases; bases outside gene matches: 9. CDR3 DNA sequence: TGTGCCAGCAGCGGTGAGCGGGGGGCACGTGATACGCAGTATTTT. Protein: CASSGERGARDTQYF.

This clone was seen only a few times. The chain is built from TRBV27 and TRBJ1-4; D gene ambiguous. V shed 5 bases and J shed 0 bases, with 10 bases lying between them. CDR1 and CDR2 from the germline V gene are MNHEY and SMNVEV (reference sequence). The CDR3 spans 15 residues. As DNA, the CDR3 is TGTGCCAGCAGTCCAAGAGTTGCAACTAATGAAAAACTGTTTTTT. It encodes CASSPRVATNEKLFF.

The rearrangement links TRBV28 to TRBJ2-1, with D possibly TRBD1 on 6 matching bases. Germline V gene sequence: CDR1 MDHEN, CDR2 SYDVKM. The germline V and J ends were trimmed by 2 bases and 0 bases, with 14 bases remaining between them. This CDR3 spans 17 amino acids. The CDR3 is CASSLPARGDSYNEQFF. As DNA, the CDR3 is TGTGCCAGCAGTTTACCGGCCAGGGGCGACTCCTACAATGAGCAGTTCTTC.

This clone was found a few times. CDR3 in DNA: TGCAGCGTTCTCCCCAATGGGAAGACCCAGTACTTC. Residues: CSVLPNGKTQYF. The J gene is TRBJ2-5, the V gene TRBV29-1; D is uncertain. Trimming removed 5 bases at V and 6 bases at J, with 13 bases between. Germline CDR1 reads SQVTM; CDR2 reads ANQGSEA. The CDR3 totals 12 residues. Combining the CDR3 with reference TRBV29-1 and TRBJ2-5 gives the whole variable domain SAVISQKPSRDICQRGTSLTIQCQVDSQVTMMFWYRQQPGQSLTLIATANQGSEATYESGFVIDKFPISRPNLTFSTLTVSNMSPEDSSIYLCSVLPNGKTQYFGPGTRLLVL.

The chain employs TRBV7-2 and TRBJ2-2; D remains unclear. Germline V CDR1 and CDR2: SGHTA, FQGNSA. The CDR3 is 15 amino acids. The V end was cut by 1 base, the J end by 8 bases, with 14 bases between. Here the CDR3 DNA reads TGTGCCAGCAGCTTAGACGTGGCGGCGTTTGGGGAGCTGTTTTTT. Protein product: CASSLDVAAFGELFF.